This TCR beta chain appears in the sequencing data of a study of blood T cell repertoires in COVID-19. As for the study in general: COVID-19 samples collected from the United States, Italy and Spain covered acute and convalescent phases. T cells, B-cell-depleted T cells, or PBMCs provided the cDNA or gDNA that served as material.

Clones were read by immunoSEQ multiplex PCR, and TCRdb kept only the in-frame ones, dropping some. The sample yields tens of thousands of clones, 81% seen once. Sequencing input: peripheral blood. The TCR sequence derives from an elderly man with active or convalescent COVID-19.

The CDR3 spells CASSGSGGRTGELFF. CDR3 DNA sequence: TGTGCCAGCAGCGGGTCGGGGGGGCGCACCGGGGAGCTGTTTTTT. This chain joins TRBV5-4 and TRBJ2-2; 8 positions match TRBD2. The CDR3 is 15 amino acids. With 4 bases clipped from V and 4 bases from J, the junction kept 6 bases outside the gene matches. Germline assignment: CDR1 SGHNT and CDR2 YYREEE (reference sequence).